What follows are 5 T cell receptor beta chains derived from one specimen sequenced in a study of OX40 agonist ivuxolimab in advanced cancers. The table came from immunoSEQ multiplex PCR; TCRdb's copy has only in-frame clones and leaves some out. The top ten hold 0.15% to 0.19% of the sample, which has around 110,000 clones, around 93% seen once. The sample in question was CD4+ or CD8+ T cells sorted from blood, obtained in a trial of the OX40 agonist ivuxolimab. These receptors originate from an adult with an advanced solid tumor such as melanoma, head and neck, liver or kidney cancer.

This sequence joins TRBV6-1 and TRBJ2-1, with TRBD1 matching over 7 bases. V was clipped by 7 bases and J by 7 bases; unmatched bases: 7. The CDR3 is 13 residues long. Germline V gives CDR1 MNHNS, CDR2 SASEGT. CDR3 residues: CASKIQGWNEQFF. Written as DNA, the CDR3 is TGTGCCAGCAAGATACAGGGGTGGAATGAGCAGTTCTTC.

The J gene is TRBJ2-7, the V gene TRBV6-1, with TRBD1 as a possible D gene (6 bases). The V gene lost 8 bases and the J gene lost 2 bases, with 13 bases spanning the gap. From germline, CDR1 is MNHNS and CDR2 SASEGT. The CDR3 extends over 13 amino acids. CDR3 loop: CASSRTDTYEQYF. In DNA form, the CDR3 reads TGTGCCAGCTCCAGGACAGATACCTACGAGCAGTACTTC.

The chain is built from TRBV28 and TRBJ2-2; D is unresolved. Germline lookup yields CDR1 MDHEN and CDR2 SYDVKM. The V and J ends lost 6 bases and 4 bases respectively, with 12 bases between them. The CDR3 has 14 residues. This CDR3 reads CASRYSQLTGELFF. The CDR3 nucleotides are TGTGCCAGCAGATACAGTCAACTCACCGGGGAGCTGTTTTTT.

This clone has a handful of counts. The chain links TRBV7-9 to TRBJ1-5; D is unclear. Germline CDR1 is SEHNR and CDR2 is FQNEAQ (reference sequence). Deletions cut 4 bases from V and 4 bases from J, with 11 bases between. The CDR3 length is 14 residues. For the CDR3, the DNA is TGTGCCAGCAGCTCGGGTCCTGGGAATCAGCCCCAGCATTTT. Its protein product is CASSSGPGNQPQHF.

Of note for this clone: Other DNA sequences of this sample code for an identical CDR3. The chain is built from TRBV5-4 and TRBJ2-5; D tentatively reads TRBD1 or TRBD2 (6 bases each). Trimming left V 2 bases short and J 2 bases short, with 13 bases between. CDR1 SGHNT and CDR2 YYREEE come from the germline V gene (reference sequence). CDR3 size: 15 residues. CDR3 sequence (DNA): TGTGCCAGCAGCTTATCTCAGGGGAGGCAAGAGACCCAGTACTTC. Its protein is CASSLSQGRQETQYF.